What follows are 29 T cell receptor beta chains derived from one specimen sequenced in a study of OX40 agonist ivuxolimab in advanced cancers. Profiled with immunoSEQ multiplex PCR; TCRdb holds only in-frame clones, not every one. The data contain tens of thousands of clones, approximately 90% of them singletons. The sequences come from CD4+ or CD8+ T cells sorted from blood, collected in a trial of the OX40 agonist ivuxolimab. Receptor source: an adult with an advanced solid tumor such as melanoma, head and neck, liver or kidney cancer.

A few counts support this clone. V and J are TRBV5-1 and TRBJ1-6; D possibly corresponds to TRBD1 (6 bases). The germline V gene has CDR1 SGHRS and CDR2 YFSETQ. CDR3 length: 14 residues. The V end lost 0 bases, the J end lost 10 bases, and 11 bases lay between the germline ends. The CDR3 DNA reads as TGCGCCAGCAGCTTGGATGCACAGGGCTCACCCCTCCACTTT. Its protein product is CASSLDAQGSPLHF.

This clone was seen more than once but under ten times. DNA of the CDR3: TGTGCCAGCTCACCTCGACAGGGGGAGGACGAGCAGTACTTC. Residues: CASSPRQGEDEQYF. The chain links TRBV18 to TRBJ2-7; 9 nucleotides agree with TRBD1. The ends lost 3 bases at V and 5 bases at J; junction bases unmatched: 5. The length of the CDR3 is 14 residues. Per germline, CDR1 KGHSH and CDR2 LQKENI. Drawing the rest from reference TRBV18 and TRBJ2-7, the complete variable domain is NAGVMQNPRHLVRRRGQEARLRCSPMKGHSHVYWYRQLPEEGLKFMVYLQKENIIDESGMPKERFSAEFPKEGPSILRIQQVVRGDSAAYFCASSPRQGEDEQYFGPGTRLTVT.

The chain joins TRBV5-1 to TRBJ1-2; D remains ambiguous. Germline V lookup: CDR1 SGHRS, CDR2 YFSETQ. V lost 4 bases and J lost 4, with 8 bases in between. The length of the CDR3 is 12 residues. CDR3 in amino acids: CASSPTFYGYTF. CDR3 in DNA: TGCGCCAGCAGCCCGACCTTCTATGGCTACACCTTC.

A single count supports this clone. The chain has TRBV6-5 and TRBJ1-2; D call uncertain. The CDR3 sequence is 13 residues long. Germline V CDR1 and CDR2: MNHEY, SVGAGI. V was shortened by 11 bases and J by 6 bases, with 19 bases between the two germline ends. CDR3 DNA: TGTGCCGGAGAGAACGAGGGTCGTCATGGCTACACCTTC. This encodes CAGENEGRHGYTF.

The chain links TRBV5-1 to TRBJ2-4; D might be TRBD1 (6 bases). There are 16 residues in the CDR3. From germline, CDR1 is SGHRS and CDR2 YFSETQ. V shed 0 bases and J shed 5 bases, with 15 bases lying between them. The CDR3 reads CASSLGGQSRQNIQYF. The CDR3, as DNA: TGCGCCAGCAGCTTGGGAGGACAGTCGCGCCAAAACATTCAGTACTTC.

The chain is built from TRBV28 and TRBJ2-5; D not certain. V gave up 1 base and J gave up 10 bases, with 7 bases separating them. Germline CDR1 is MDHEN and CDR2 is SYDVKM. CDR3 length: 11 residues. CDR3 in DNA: TGTGCCAGCAGTTTATCAAGGCTCCAGTACTTC. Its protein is CASSLSRLQYF.

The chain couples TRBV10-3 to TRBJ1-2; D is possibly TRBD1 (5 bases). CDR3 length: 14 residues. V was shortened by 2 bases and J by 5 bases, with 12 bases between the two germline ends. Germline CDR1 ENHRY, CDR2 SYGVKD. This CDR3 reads CAISEPGTLYGYTF. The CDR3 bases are TGTGCCATCAGTGAGCCCGGGACCCTTTATGGCTACACCTTC.

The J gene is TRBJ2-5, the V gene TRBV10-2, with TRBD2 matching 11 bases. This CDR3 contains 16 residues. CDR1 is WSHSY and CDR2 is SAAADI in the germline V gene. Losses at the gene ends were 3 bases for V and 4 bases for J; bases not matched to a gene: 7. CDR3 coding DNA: TGCGCCAGCAGTGATTTTAGCGGGGGGGCCGTAGAGACCCAGTACTTC. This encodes CASSDFSGGAVETQYF.

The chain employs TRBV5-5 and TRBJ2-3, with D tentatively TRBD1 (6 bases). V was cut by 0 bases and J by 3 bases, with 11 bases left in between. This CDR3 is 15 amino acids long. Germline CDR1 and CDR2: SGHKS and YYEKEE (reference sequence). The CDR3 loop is CASSLDWGPTDTQYF. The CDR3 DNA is TGTGCCAGCAGCTTGGATTGGGGGCCGACAGATACGCAGTATTTT.

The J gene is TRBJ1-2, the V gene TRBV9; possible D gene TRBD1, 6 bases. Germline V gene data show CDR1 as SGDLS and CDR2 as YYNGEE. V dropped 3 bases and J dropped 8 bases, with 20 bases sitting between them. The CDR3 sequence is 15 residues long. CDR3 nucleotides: TGTGCCAGCAGCGCCGGCGGGTCCGGGGGCGGAGGCTACACCTTC. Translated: CASSAGGSGGGGYTF.

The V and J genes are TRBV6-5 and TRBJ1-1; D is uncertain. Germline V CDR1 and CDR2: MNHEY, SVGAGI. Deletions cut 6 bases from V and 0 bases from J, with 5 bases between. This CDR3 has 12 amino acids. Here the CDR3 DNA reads TGTGCCAGCAGGGATTTGAACACTGAAGCTTTCTTT. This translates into CASRDLNTEAFF.

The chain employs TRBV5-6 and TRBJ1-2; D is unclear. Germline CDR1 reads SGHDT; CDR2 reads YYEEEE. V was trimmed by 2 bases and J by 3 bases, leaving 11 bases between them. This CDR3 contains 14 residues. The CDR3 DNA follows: TGTGCCAGCAGCTTAGGACTGACCCACTATGGCTACACCTTC. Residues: CASSLGLTHYGYTF.

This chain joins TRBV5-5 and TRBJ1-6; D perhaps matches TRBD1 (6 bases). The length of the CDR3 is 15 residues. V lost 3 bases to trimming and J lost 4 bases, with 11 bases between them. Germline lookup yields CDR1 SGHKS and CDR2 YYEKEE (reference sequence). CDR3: CASSSPGQYNSPLHF. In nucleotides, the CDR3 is TGTGCCAGCAGCTCCCCGGGACAATATAATTCACCCCTCCACTTT.

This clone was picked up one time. The CDR3 sequence: CASSPQGAVSGNTIYF. For the CDR3, the DNA is TGTGCCAGCAGCCCACAGGGGGCTGTGTCTGGAAACACCATATATTTT. V is TRBV9 and J is TRBJ1-3, with 9 bases aligning to TRBD1. J gave up 1 base and V 4 bases, and 6 bases lay outside the gene matches. This CDR3 has 16 amino acids. Germline V lookup: CDR1 SGDLS, CDR2 YYNGEE.

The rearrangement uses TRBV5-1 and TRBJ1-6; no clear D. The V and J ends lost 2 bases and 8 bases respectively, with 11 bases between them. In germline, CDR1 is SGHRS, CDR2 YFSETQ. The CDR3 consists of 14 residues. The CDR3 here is CASSFEGRDSPLHF. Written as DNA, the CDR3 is TGCGCCAGCAGCTTTGAAGGTCGGGATTCACCCCTCCACTTT.

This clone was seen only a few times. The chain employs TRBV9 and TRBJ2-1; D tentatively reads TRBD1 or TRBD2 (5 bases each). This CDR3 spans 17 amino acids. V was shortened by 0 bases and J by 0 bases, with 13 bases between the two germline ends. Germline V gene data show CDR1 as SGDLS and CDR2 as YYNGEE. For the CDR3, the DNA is TGTGCCAGCAGCGTAGAGGGGAGAGGTAGCTCCTACAATGAGCAGTTCTTC. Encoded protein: CASSVEGRGSSYNEQFF.

In DNA form, the CDR3 reads TGTGCCAGCAGTGAAAGGGTGGGGGGGAACACTGAAGCTTTCTTT. Protein product: CASSERVGGNTEAFF. This chain connects TRBV6-1 to TRBJ1-1; maybe TRBD1 (5 bases). The length of the CDR3 is 15 residues. Trimming stripped 2 bases from V and 1 base from J, with 11 bases between. Germline CDR1 and CDR2: MNHNS and SASEGT.

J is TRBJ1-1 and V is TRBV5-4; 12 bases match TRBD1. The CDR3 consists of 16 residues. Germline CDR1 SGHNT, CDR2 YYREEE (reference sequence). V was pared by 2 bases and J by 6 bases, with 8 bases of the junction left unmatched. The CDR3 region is CASSLGTGGELAEAFF. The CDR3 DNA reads TGTGCCAGCAGCTTAGGGACAGGGGGCGAGTTGGCTGAAGCTTTCTTT.

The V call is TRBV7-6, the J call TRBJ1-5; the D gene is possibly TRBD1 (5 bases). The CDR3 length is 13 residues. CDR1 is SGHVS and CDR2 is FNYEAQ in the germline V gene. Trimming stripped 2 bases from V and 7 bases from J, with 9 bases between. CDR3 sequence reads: CASSLNEGQPQHF. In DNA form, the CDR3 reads TGTGCCAGCAGCTTAAATGAGGGGCAGCCCCAGCATTTT.

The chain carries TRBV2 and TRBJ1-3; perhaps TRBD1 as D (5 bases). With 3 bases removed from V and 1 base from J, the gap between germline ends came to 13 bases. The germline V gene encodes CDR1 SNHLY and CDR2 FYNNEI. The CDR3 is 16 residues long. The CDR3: CASSEGRAPSGNTIYF. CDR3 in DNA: TGTGCCAGCAGTGAGGGCAGGGCCCCGTCTGGAAACACCATATATTTT.

The CDR3 loop is CASSLSPGTYNEQFF. CDR3 sequence (DNA): TGTGCCAGCAGTTTATCCCCAGGGACCTACAATGAGCAGTTCTTC. The chain carries TRBV27 and TRBJ2-1, with a tentative D call TRBD1 (5 bases). From germline, CDR1 is MNHEY and CDR2 SMNVEV (reference sequence). CDR3 size: 15 residues. V was pared by 0 bases and J by 2 bases, with 8 bases between.

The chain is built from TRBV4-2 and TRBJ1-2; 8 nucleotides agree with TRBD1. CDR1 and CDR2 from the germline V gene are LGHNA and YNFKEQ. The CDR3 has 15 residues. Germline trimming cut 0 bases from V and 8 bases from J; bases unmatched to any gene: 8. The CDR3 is CASSQDLAGGRGYTF. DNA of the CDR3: TGTGCCAGCAGCCAAGATTTGGCAGGGGGCAGAGGCTACACCTTC.

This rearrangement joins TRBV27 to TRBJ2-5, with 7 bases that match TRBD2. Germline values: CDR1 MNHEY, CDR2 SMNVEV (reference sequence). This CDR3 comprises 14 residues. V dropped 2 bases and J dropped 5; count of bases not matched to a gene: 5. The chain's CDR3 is CASSLELASETQYF. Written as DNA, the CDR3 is TGTGCCAGCAGTTTAGAACTAGCGTCCGAGACCCAGTACTTC.

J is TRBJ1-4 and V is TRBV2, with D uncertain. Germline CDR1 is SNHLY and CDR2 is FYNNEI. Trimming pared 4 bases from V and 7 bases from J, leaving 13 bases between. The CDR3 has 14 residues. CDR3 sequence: CASSAWSEGEKLFF. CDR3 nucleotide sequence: TGTGCCAGCAGTGCGTGGTCAGAGGGTGAAAAACTGTTTTTT.

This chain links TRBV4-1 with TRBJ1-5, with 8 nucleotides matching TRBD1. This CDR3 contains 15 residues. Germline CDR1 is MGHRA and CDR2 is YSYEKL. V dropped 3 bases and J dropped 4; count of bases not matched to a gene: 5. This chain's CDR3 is CASSQGGQANQPQHF. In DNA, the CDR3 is TGCGCCAGCAGCCAGGGGGGACAGGCAAATCAGCCCCAGCATTTT.

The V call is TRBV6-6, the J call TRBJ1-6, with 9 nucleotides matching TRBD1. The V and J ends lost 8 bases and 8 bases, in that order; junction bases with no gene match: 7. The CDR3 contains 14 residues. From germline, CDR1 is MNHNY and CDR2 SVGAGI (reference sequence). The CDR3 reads CASSGTGWDSPLHF. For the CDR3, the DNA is TGTGCCAGCTCCGGGACAGGGTGGGATTCACCCCTCCACTTT.

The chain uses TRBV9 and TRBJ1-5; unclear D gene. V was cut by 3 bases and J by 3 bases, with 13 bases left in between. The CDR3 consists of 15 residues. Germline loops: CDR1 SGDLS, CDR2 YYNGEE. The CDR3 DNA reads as TGTGCCAGCAGCGGGGGAGACACCGTCAATCAGCCCCAGCATTTT. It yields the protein CASSGGDTVNQPQHF. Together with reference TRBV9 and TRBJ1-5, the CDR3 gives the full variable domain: DSGVTQTPKHLITATGQRVTLRCSPRSGDLSVYWYQQSLDQGLQFLIQYYNGEERAKGNILERFSAQQFPDLHSELNLSSLELGDSALYFCASSGGDTVNQPQHFGDGTRLSIL.

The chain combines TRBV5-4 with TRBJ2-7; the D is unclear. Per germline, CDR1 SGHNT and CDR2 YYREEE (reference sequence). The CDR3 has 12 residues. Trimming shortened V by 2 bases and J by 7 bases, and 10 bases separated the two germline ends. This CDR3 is CASSFPPGEQYF. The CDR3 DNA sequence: TGTGCCAGCAGCTTCCCCCCAGGTGAGCAGTACTTC.

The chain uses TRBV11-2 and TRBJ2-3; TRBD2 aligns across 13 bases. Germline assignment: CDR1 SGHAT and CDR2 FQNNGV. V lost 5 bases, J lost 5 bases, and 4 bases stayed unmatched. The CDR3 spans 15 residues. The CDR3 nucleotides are TGTGCCAGCAGCGGACTAGCGGGGGCCGGAGATACGCAGTATTTT. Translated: CASSGLAGAGDTQYF.